This paragraph covers one TCR beta chain sequence. Its specificity is unknown. These data belong to a study of shared clonotypes between healthy human individuals. Study results and limitations: A handful of donors showed sharing of approximately 5% of naive CD4 clonotypes.

The naive CD8 population came from CD45RO-negative cells selected for CCR7, without terminally differentiated effector memory CD45RA+ cells. The CDR3 covers 17 residues. V dropped 0 bases and J dropped 0 bases, with 14 bases sitting between them. Germline V gene lookup returns CDR1 SGHDN and CDR2 FVKESK. For each subset, genomic DNA was distributed in equal portions over several immunoSEQ plates. Method: immunoSEQ multiplex PCR; TCRdb's copy keeps in-frame clones and lacks some. The sample consists of under 2,000,000 clones, roughly 94% of them appearing once. The sequenced sample consisted of naive CD8+ T cells sorted from blood. This chain joins TRBV14 and TRBJ1-1; D possibly corresponds to TRBD1 (6 bases). This receptor was obtained from a man aged 18 to 30 in good health. CDR3 nucleotide sequence: TGTGCCAGCAGCCAAGATCTTGCAGGGGCCCTGAACACTGAAGCTTTCTTT. Translated: CASSQDLAGALNTEAFF.